This T cell receptor (beta chain) was captured in a study of control samples from healthy donors and cancer patients. Germline trimming cut 7 bases from V and 7 bases from J; bases unmatched to any gene: 6. Germline V lookup: CDR1 MNHEY, CDR2 SVGAGI. This CDR3 is built from 13 residues. Clones were sequenced by immunoSEQ multiplex PCR, and TCRdb holds only the in-frame ones, with some missing. The sample comprises approximately 190,000 clones, about 91% of which are singletons, and 1.5% to 2% rests with the top ten. This TCR came from a man aged 25-45 years in good health. The chain employs TRBV6-5 and TRBJ2-2, with 7 bases matching TRBD1. Input material: blood. The CDR3 region has the DNA TGTGCCAGCAATGTAGGGGGCCGCGGGGAGCTGTTTTTT. It yields the protein CASNVGGRGELFF.